Here is one T cell receptor (beta chain) with its context. Its specificity is not known. Germline trimming cut 5 bases from V and 1 base from J; bases unmatched to any gene: 4. Germline-derived CDR1 and CDR2 are SGHAT and FQNNGV. The CDR3 length is 16 residues. Measured with immunoSEQ multiplex PCR; TCRdb has only the in-frame clones, and not every one. The sample has 150,000 to 200,000 clones, 90% to 95% seen once. The entry originates in a study of T cell responses to AZD1222 COVID-19 vaccine. Study-level background: Pooled together were second doses at about 4 or about 12 weeks. General study points: Only a handful of AZD1222 recipients, more than 5 in all, had baseline seropositivity. Among vaccine-associated CD4 TCRs, coverage spanned spike, with dominance at 160-218 and 743-854. Most donors were white British, females outnumbered males, and clonal diversity was possibly underestimated.

The source material was peripheral blood, sampled on day 0 of AZD1222 vaccination. The clonotype originates from an adult in good health. The gene calls are TRBV11-2 and TRBJ1-6; TRBD1 matches 8 bases. The CDR3 loop is CASSVDRVSYNSPLHF. The CDR3 DNA reads as TGTGCCAGCAGCGTGGACAGGGTATCCTATAATTCACCCCTCCACTTT.